This is a list of T cell receptor beta chains from one sample in a study of T cells in Graves' hyperthyroidism and ophthalmopathy. TCRdb reanalysed the multiplex PCR reads using MiXCR and keeps one entry per CDR3 protein. The data contain over 300,000 distinct CDR3 sequences, approximately 15% of them seen just once; the ten biggest clones take up 9.5% to 11%. Sequenced sample: blood. These receptors originate from a woman in her fifties or sixties with Graves' hyperthyroidism. Both conserved end residues are part of each CDR3. A D gene is named only where the DNA matches it firmly. Where a row states a size, it is once, few, many or the class of an expanded clone; other rows omit it.

TRBJ1-4 | many | TRBV12-3/TRBV12-4 | TRBD1 | TGTGCCAGCAGTTTAACAGGGGCGACTAATGAAAAACTGTTTTTT | CASSLTGATNEKLFF
TRBJ2-7 | NA | TRBV10-3 | TRBD1 | TGTGCCATCAGTGAACCCGGGACAGGACTCTGCGAGCAGTACTTC | CAISEPGTGLCEQYF
TRBJ2-7 | NA | TRBV13 | NA | TGTGCCAGCAGCTTAGGTAACAGTGGGAGCTCCTACGAGCAGTACTTC | CASSLGNSGSSYEQYF
TRBJ2-6 | many | TRBV12-3/TRBV12-4 | TRBD1 | TGTGCCAGCAGGTTAAGCCGGGACAGGCGCTCTGGGGCCAACGTCCTGACTTTC | CASRLSRDRRSGANVLTF
TRBJ1-1 | many | TRBV28 | NA | TGTGCCAGCAGTTTTAAGGCGAACACTGAAGCTTTCTTT | CASSFKANTEAFF
TRBJ2-6 | NA | TRBV6-1 | NA | TGTGCCAGCAGAAACGGGGGATCTGGGGCCAACGTCCTGACTTTC | CASRNGGSGANVLTF
TRBJ1-5 | NA | TRBV18 | TRBD1 | TGTGCCAGCTCGGTTGGACAGGCGAGGCAGCCCCAGCATTTT | CASSVGQARQPQHF
TRBJ2-3 | many | TRBV5-4 | NA | TGTGCCAGCAGCTCCCCAGCTAGCAGATTAGATACGCAGTATTTT | CASSSPASRLDTQYF
TRBJ2-5 | NA | TRBV18 | NA | TGTGCCAGCTCTCAACAAGAGACCCGGTACTTC | CASSQQETRYF
TRBJ2-2 | many | TRBV11-2 | NA | TGTGCCAGCAGCTTAGGGCCGGGAATGGGTTCCGGGGAGCTGTTTTTT | CASSLGPGMGSGELFF
TRBJ2-3 | NA | TRBV5-6 | TRBD1 | TGTGCCAGCAGCTGGACACGACAGGGGTTAGATACGCAGTATTTT | CASSWTRQGLDTQYF
TRBJ2-5 | NA | TRBV28 | TRBD1 | TGTGCCAGCAAAGAACGGAGCCTCAGGGACAGGGGAGAAGAGACCCAGTACTTC | CASKERSLRDRGEETQYF
TRBJ1-3 | many | TRBV7-8 | NA | TGTGCCAGCAGGGGTGTAGGGTCTGGAAACACCATATATTTT | CASRGVGSGNTIYF
TRBJ2-7 | many | TRBV7-3 | NA | TGTGCCAGCAGCTTAGAATGGCACTCCTACGAGCAGTACTTC | CASSLEWHSYEQYF
TRBJ2-5 | many | TRBV5-1 | TRBD1 | TGCGCCAGCAGCTCCCAACGACAGGGAACACAAGAGACCCAGTACTTC | CASSSQRQGTQETQYF
TRBJ2-6 | many | TRBV28 | NA | TGTGCCAGCAGCGGATACGGGGTTGCTTCGTCTGGGGCCAACGTCCTGACTTTC | CASSGYGVASSGANVLTF
TRBJ2-1 | few | TRBV12-3/TRBV12-4 | NA | TGTGCCAGCAGGCTACAGGGACACAATGAGCAGTTCTTC | CASRLQGHNEQFF
TRBJ2-2 | many | TRBV28 | NA | TGTGCCAGCAGTTCTGGACAGTCGAACACCGGGGAGCTGTTTTTT | CASSSGQSNTGELFF
TRBJ1-5 | many | TRBV18 | NA | TGTGCCAGCTCACAGGGAAATGATCAGCCCCAGCATTTT | CASSQGNDQPQHF
TRBJ2-1 | NA | TRBV7-2 | NA | TGTGCCAGCAGCTTACAAAGCGCCACTTACAATGAGCAGTTCTTC | CASSLQSATYNEQFF
TRBJ1-2 | few | TRBV13 | NA | TGTGCCAGCAGCTTAATGTCCGGGGAGGGCCCAGGCTACACCTTC | CASSLMSGEGPGYTF
TRBJ1-1 | many | TRBV7-3 | NA | TGTGCCAGCGGCAGGAACACTGAAGCTTTCTTT | CASGRNTEAFF
TRBJ1-2 | many | TRBV24-1 | TRBD1 | TGTGCCACCAGTGTAGGACAGGGCACTGGCTACACCTTC | CATSVGQGTGYTF
TRBJ1-2 | NA | TRBV19 | NA | TGTGCCAGTAGTATAGTCGGGGGCGGAGGTGTTGGCTACACCTTC | CASSIVGGGGVGYTF
TRBJ2-5 | many | TRBV20-1 | NA | TGCAGTGCTAGAGATACGGGTCGGGGGGCCGAAGAGACCCAGTACTTC | CSARDTGRGAEETQYF
TRBJ2-3 | NA | TRBV20-1 | TRBD2 | TGCAGTGCTAGGTCTCCCCGACTAGCGGGAATCACAGATACGCAGTATTTT | CSARSPRLAGITDTQYF
TRBJ2-1 | many | TRBV6-2/TRBV6-3 | TRBD2 | TGTGCCAGCAGTTTCTCGGGACTAGCGGGAGTATTCGATGAGCAGTTCTTC | CASSFSGLAGVFDEQFF
TRBJ2-2 | many | TRBV20-1 | TRBD1 | TGCAGTGCTTCCGAGACAGGGGCCGGGGAGCTGTTTTTT | CSASETGAGELFF
TRBJ2-1 | many | TRBV11-3 | NA | TGTGCCAGCAGCTTTGAATCCGGGACTCATTCCTACAATGAGCAATTCTTC | CASSFESGTHSYNEQFF
TRBJ2-1 | once | TRBV4-2 | NA | TGTGCCAGCAGCCAAGAAAGCGACTACCCTTACAATGAGCAGTTCTTC | CASSQESDYPYNEQFF
TRBJ2-3 | many | TRBV6-1 | TRBD1 | TGTGCCAGCAGGAACGACAGGGTTACTAGCACAGATACGCAGTATTTT | CASRNDRVTSTDTQYF
TRBJ1-4 | NA | TRBV27 | NA | TGTGCCAGCAGTTTATGGGGGGCGGGTGAAAAACTGTTTTTT | CASSLWGAGEKLFF
TRBJ2-3 | many | TRBV20-1 | TRBD2 | TGCAGTGCTAGATCTCTCCCTAGACTAGCGGGGGACACAGATACGCAGTATTTT | CSARSLPRLAGDTDTQYF
TRBJ2-5 | NA | TRBV27 | NA | TGTGCCAGCCGGAACTCTGATAGGGGCTGGGAAGAGACCCAGTACTTC | CASRNSDRGWEETQYF
TRBJ1-4 | many | TRBV28 | NA | TGTGCCAGCAGTTTCAGGGGCGGAAAACTGTTTTTT | CASSFRGGKLFF
TRBJ1-2 | many | TRBV20-1 | TRBD1 | TGCAGTGCCAGGACAGGGGGCCATGGCTACACCTTC | CSARTGGHGYTF
TRBJ2-7 | NA | TRBV19 | NA | TGTGCCAGTAGTAGGGTGTGGGGCCCGCCGTACGAGCAGTACTTC | CASSRVWGPPYEQYF
TRBJ2-3 | many | TRBV20-1 | TRBD2 | TGCAGTGCTGAAAAAAGGGAGGGGCGGGGAGATACGCAGTATTTT | CSAEKREGRGDTQYF
TRBJ2-4 | many | TRBV6-5 | TRBD1 | TGTGCCAGCAGTTACTTAGGACAGGGAGAAAACATTCAGTACTTC | CASSYLGQGENIQYF
TRBJ1-1 | few | TRBV29-1 | TRBD1 | TGCAGCGCCTTCCGGGACAGAAACACTGAAGCTTTCTTT | CSAFRDRNTEAFF
TRBJ2-7 | many | TRBV2 | TRBD2 | TGTGCCAGCAGGGGTCTTAGCGGGAGGGCCTCCTACGAGCAGTACTTC | CASRGLSGRASYEQYF
TRBJ1-6 | many | TRBV2 | NA | TGTGCCAGCAGTTTAGACGGACCTAATTCACCCCTCCACTTT | CASSLDGPNSPLHF
TRBJ2-3 | many | TRBV12-5 | NA | TGTGCTAGTGGTTTGGGACGTCCCGCCACAGATACGCAGTATTTT | CASGLGRPATDTQYF
TRBJ2-5 | NA | TRBV10-1 | NA | TGCGCCAGCAGTGAGTCTCAGAGCTCTGGGACCCAGTACTTC | CASSESQSSGTQYF
TRBJ1-5 | many | TRBV20-1 | NA | TGCAGTGCTATACGGACATCAAAACAGCCCCAGCATTTT | CSAIRTSKQPQHF
TRBJ1-1 | many | TRBV20-1 | NA | TGCAGTGCTAGATCCAGGACGGCGGTGAGGACTTTCTTT | CSARSRTAVRTFF
TRBJ2-7 | many | TRBV6-1 | NA | TGTGCCAGCAGTCCGTCGGTGGGGGCCTACGAGCAGTACTTC | CASSPSVGAYEQYF
TRBJ2-2 | NA | TRBV4-1 | TRBD1 | TGCGCCAGCAGCCCCGGGACAGTCCTCACCGGGGAGCTGTTTTTT | CASSPGTVLTGELFF
TRBJ2-7 | many | TRBV3-1 | TRBD1 | TGTGCCAGCAGTCAAATGGGACAGGGGGAGCAGTACTTC | CASSQMGQGEQYF
TRBJ2-3 | NA | TRBV28 | TRBD1 | TGTGCCAGCAGTTCCCCCTGGGCGAAGACAGGGGGAACAACCACAGATACGCAGTATTTT | CASSSPWAKTGGTTTDTQYF
TRBJ2-1 | few | TRBV11-2 | NA | TGTGCCAGCAGCTTCTTCGTCGGGCCCTACAATGAGCAGTTCTTC | CASSFFVGPYNEQFF
TRBJ2-7 | many | TRBV5-5 | NA | TGTGCCAGCAGCTGGGGACTGGGGAGCTCCTACGAGCAGTACTTC | CASSWGLGSSYEQYF
TRBJ1-2 | many | TRBV2 | NA | TGTGCCAGCAGTGAAAATGGGGTCGGCTACACCTTC | CASSENGVGYTF
TRBJ2-7 | many | TRBV10-3 | TRBD2 | TGTGCCATCGGGAGGGAAGGCTACGAGCAGTACTTC | CAIGREGYEQYF